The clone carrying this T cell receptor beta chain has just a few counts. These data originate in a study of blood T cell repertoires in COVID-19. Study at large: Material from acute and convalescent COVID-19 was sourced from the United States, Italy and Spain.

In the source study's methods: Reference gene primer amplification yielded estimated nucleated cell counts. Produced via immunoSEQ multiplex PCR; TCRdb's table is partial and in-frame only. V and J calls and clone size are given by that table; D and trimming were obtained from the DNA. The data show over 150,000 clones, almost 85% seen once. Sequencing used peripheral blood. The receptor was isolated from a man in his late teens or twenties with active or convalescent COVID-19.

The CDR3 protein is CASRRDSLYSNQPQHF. The CDR3 DNA reads as TGTGCCAGCAGGAGGGACAGCCTTTATAGCAATCAGCCCCAGCATTTT. The chain employs TRBV21-1 and TRBJ1-5; the table names TRBD1, a call not compared with the DNA. TRBV21-1 is a listed pseudogene. The CDR3 sequence is 16 residues long.